This entry lists 12 T cell receptor beta chains sequenced from one sample in a study of cytomegalovirus exposure and HLA in healthy donors. PCR amplification relied on 60 Vbeta primers (plus 13 Jbeta primers). Repertoires were generated with immunoSEQ multiplex PCR, while TCRdb's copy carries only in-frame clones and drops some. This table holds roughly 200,000 clones, around 75% found once. Sample: PBMCs. The receptors originated from a female donor in good health and CMV-seronegative.

The genes are TRBV6-5 and TRBJ1-2; 10 bases map to TRBD1. CDR1 is MNHEY, CDR2 SVGAGI, per germline. J was trimmed by 4 bases and V by 6 bases; bases with no gene match: 5. The CDR3 spans 14 residues. The CDR3 sequence: CASRRQGAGYGYTF. The CDR3 bases are TGTGCCAGCAGAAGACAGGGGGCGGGCTATGGCTACACCTTC.

The CDR3 protein is CASSLEGGGAVAQYF. CDR3 bases: TGTGCCAGCAGCTTAGAGGGCGGGGGGGCTGTGGCCCAGTACTTC. The V and J genes are TRBV11-2 and TRBJ2-5, with 9 bases matching TRBD2. This CDR3 spans 15 amino acids. Germline-derived CDR1 and CDR2 are SGHAT and FQNNGV. V trimming: 0 bases; J trimming: 9 bases; junction bases outside the gene matches: 8.

The CDR3: CASSSGLAGNTDTQYF. CDR3 in DNA: TGTGCCAGCAGCTCGGGACTAGCGGGGAACACAGATACGCAGTATTTT. The V call is TRBV7-2, the J call TRBJ2-3; 13 nucleotides align to TRBD2. This CDR3 comprises 16 residues. Germline loops: CDR1 SGHTA, CDR2 FQGNSA. The junction had 3 bases not matched to a gene; V was cut back by 4 bases and J by 2 bases.

The chain recombines TRBV4-1 with TRBJ2-2, with a possible D match to TRBD2 (8 bases). The CDR3 totals 17 residues. Germline V gene lookup returns CDR1 MGHRA and CDR2 YSYEKL. The V gene lost 4 bases and the J gene lost 3 bases, with 18 bases spanning the gap. CDR3 amino acids: CASSPGGKGADTGELFF. In DNA, the CDR3 is TGCGCCAGCAGCCCGGGGGGGAAGGGGGCGGACACCGGGGAGCTGTTTTTT.

This clone appeared a few times. The chain carries TRBV5-1 and TRBJ2-3; 14 positions match TRBD2. Trimming at V came to 4 bases and at J to 1 base, leaving 11 bases not matched to a gene. Germline CDR1 SGHRS, CDR2 YFSETQ. CDR3 size: 19 residues. CDR3 loop: CASSPSTSGGALGTDTQYF. The CDR3, as DNA: TGCGCCAGCAGCCCATCGACTAGCGGGGGGGCGCTGGGCACAGATACGCAGTATTTT.

The chain uses TRBV9 and TRBJ1-2, with TRBD1 matching 9 bases. Looked up from germline, CDR1 is SGDLS and CDR2 is YYNGEE. The junction had 6 bases not matched to a gene; V was cut back by 4 bases and J by 5 bases. The CDR3 is 14 amino acids. Here the CDR3 reads CASSIPGQGYGYTF. The CDR3, as DNA: TGTGCCAGCAGCATTCCGGGACAGGGATATGGCTACACCTTC.

The V call is TRBV5-1, the J call TRBJ1-5, with no clear D. The CDR3 loop spans 14 amino acids. Trimming removed 6 bases from V and 5 bases from J, with 15 bases in between. CDR1 and CDR2 (germline): SGHRS, YFSETQ. The CDR3 sequence is CASTVAPADQPQHF. The CDR3 DNA is TGCGCCAGCACGGTGGCCCCGGCGGATCAGCCCCAGCATTTT.

This rearrangement joins TRBV5-1 to TRBJ2-5; 8 bases align to TRBD1. CDR1 SGHRS and CDR2 YFSETQ come from the germline V gene. This CDR3 has 17 residues. Germline trimming cut 0 bases from V and 1 base from J; bases unmatched to any gene: 8. CDR3 loop: CASSLAGAGGIQETQYF. The CDR3 nucleotides read TGCGCCAGCAGCTTGGCTGGGGCAGGGGGCATCCAAGAGACCCAGTACTTC.

This clone has just a few counts. This chain joins TRBV10-3 and TRBJ2-3; weak D call: TRBD2 (6 bases). Trimming took off 6 bases at V and 6 bases at J, with 22 bases between the two ends. Germline CDR1 and CDR2: ENHRY and SYGVKD. The CDR3 is 16 residues long. The CDR3 spells CAIRSPGVGGVDTQYF. The CDR3 DNA follows: TGTGCCATCAGGAGTCCGGGGGTAGGAGGGGTGGATACGCAGTATTTT.

This chain links TRBV6-5 with TRBJ1-4; 10 nucleotides align to TRBD1. Germline-derived CDR1 and CDR2 are MNHEY and SVGAGI. Trimming cost V 4 bases and J 8 bases; bases outside gene matches: 7. The CDR3 has 15 amino acids. The CDR3, as DNA: TGTGCCAGCAGTTCCGGGACAGGGGCAGGGGAAAAACTGTTTTTT. Translating it yields CASSSGTGAGEKLFF.

The chain links TRBV15 to TRBJ2-1; TRBD2 agrees at 7 bases. This CDR3 has 12 amino acids. Germline V gene data show CDR1 as LNHNV and CDR2 as YYDKDF (reference sequence). V trimming: 1 base; J trimming: 11 bases; junction bases outside the gene matches: 2. CDR3 amino acids: CATSRGGGQQFF. For the CDR3, the DNA is TGTGCCACCAGCAGAGGCGGGGGACAGCAGTTCTTC.

This chain links TRBV28 with TRBJ2-3, with 8 bases aligning to TRBD1. V lost 5 bases to trimming and J lost 2 bases; unmatched junction nucleotides: 6. Germline assignment: CDR1 MDHEN and CDR2 SYDVKM. The CDR3 contains 15 residues. In DNA, the CDR3 is TGTGCCAGCAGTGCTGGACAGGGATTCACAGATACGCAGTATTTT. Its protein is CASSAGQGFTDTQYF.